The sample holds one count of the clone carrying this T cell receptor (beta chain). Its specificity is unknown. This sample stems from a study of T cell responses to AZD1222 COVID-19 vaccine. Overall study findings and caveats: Females outnumbered males among donors, who were mostly white British; clonal diversity was possibly underestimated. Per reports, nearly half of all spike-specific TCRs target regions that are unmutated in variants. Across the whole spike, CD4 TCRs peaked at regions 160-218 and 743-854.

Sequencing was performed with immunoSEQ multiplex PCR; in TCRdb, only in-frame clones are kept and a portion is missing. The sample has over 130,000 clones, 85% to 90% seen once. The CDR3 has 15 residues. The germline gives CDR1 LGHNA, CDR2 YNFKEQ. Trimming shortened V by 0 bases and J by 0 bases, and 6 bases separated the two germline ends. This TCR derives from an adult who received the AZD1222 COVID-19 vaccine. This sequence joins TRBV4-2 and TRBJ1-3; D not certain. Sequencing used peripheral blood, obtained 28 days after the second AZD1222 dose. DNA for the CDR3: TGTGCCAGCAGCCAAGACGGAAACTCTGGAAACACCATATATTTT. Amino acid sequence: CASSQDGNSGNTIYF.